This entry lists 12 T cell receptor beta chains sequenced from one sample in a study of radiotherapy plus CTLA-4 blockade in lung cancer. TCRdb's copy holds only in-frame clones and misses some; the assay was immunoSEQ multiplex PCR. This sample has tens of thousands of clones, with around 90% found just once. This specimen was peripheral blood, taken from a patient treated with radiotherapy plus ipilimumab. The receptors derive from a human donor with non-small cell lung cancer that progressed on radiotherapy plus ipilimumab.

The rearrangement joins TRBV6-5 to TRBJ1-1; D unresolved. V was pared by 2 bases and J by 0 bases, with 10 bases between. The germline V gene encodes CDR1 MNHEY and CDR2 SVGAGI. The CDR3 is 15 residues long. In DNA, the CDR3 is TGTGCCAGCAGTTACACCGGACGGTTGAACACTGAAGCTTTCTTT. Translating it yields CASSYTGRLNTEAFF.

The gene calls are TRBV12-5 and TRBJ1-4; 7 bases are a match to TRBD1. The CDR3 consists of 14 residues. Germline loops: CDR1 LGHNT, CDR2 FRNRAP. V was clipped by 6 bases and J by 7 bases; unmatched bases: 8. The CDR3 loop is CASGTGLQGEKLFF. The CDR3 DNA reads as TGTGCTAGTGGGACAGGGCTACAGGGTGAAAAACTGTTTTTT.

This clone turned up a few times. The chain uses TRBV11-3 and TRBJ2-1; possibly TRBD1 or TRBD2 for D (6 bases each). Trimming stripped 3 bases from V and 9 bases from J, with 18 bases between. The germline V gene encodes CDR1 SGHNT and CDR2 YENEEA. CDR3 size: 15 residues. The CDR3, as DNA: TGTGCCAGCAGCTTGGCAGGGGTCGGGAGTCTTGAGCAGTTCTTC. Amino acids: CASSLAGVGSLEQFF.

The rearrangement uses TRBV7-2 and TRBJ1-1; TRBD1 aligns across 7 bases. Per germline, CDR1 SGHTA and CDR2 FQGNSA. V shed 3 bases, J shed 5 bases, and the junction held 6 bases outside the gene matches. CDR3 length: 14 residues. DNA of the CDR3: TGTGCCAGCAGCTTGGGCTACAGGGGTACTGAAGCTTTCTTT. Translating gives CASSLGYRGTEAFF. The full variable domain, with the rest looked up from reference TRBV7-2 and TRBJ1-1, is GAGVSQSPSNKVTEKGKDVELRCDPISGHTALYWYRQSLGQGLEFLIYFQGNSAPDKSGLPSDRFSAERTGGSVSTLTIQRTQQEDSAVYLCASSLGYRGTEAFFGQGTRLTVV.

This chain uses TRBV15 with TRBJ2-1; D possibly corresponds to TRBD2 (6 bases). In germline, CDR1 is LNHNV, CDR2 YYDKDF (reference sequence). Trimming cost V 0 bases and J 6 bases, with 21 bases left between them. This CDR3 has 18 residues. Here the CDR3 reads CATSRDRVSWEEGNEQFF. The DNA of the CDR3 is TGTGCCACCAGCAGAGATAGGGTTTCTTGGGAGGAAGGCAATGAGCAGTTCTTC.

The chain joins TRBV4-3 to TRBJ1-2; perhaps TRBD1 as D (5 bases). The CDR3 spans 15 residues. The V end lost 1 base, the J end lost 3 bases, and 12 bases lay between the germline ends. The germline CDR1 and CDR2 sequences are LGHNA and YSLEER. CDR3 sequence reads: CASSQAPAGHYGYTF. The CDR3 DNA reads as TGCGCCAGCAGCCAAGCCCCCGCAGGGCACTATGGCTACACCTTC.

This clone showed up just a few times. J is TRBJ2-4 and V is TRBV11-3; 15 bases map to TRBD2. Germline loops: CDR1 SGHNT, CDR2 YENEEA. CDR3 length: 18 amino acids. V shed 0 bases and J 8 bases; nucleotides not matched to a gene: 8. CDR3 amino acids: CASSLEGLAGGRRDIQYF. The DNA for the CDR3 is TGTGCCAGCAGCTTAGAGGGACTAGCGGGAGGCCGCCGGGACATTCAGTACTTC.

The chain links TRBV21-1 to TRBJ2-5; the table's D gene call, TRBD2, was not cross checked with the DNA. TRBV21-1 is a pseudogene. The CDR3 has 13 residues. CDR3 DNA: TGTGCCAGCAGCACGGGTCTCCAAGAGACCCAGTACTTC. Translated, it gives CASSTGLQETQYF.

This clone was detected only once. The rearrangement links TRBV21-1 to TRBJ2-2; the tabulated D call, TRBD2, remains unverified against the DNA. TRBV21-1 is deemed a pseudogene. The CDR3 contains 17 residues. The CDR3 sequence: CASSKVPSGSGTGELFF. In DNA, the CDR3 is TGTGCCAGCAGCAAAGTTCCTAGCGGGAGTGGGACCGGGGAGCTGTTTTTT.

This chain links TRBV10-2 with TRBJ1-5; tentatively, D is TRBD1 (5 bases). The CDR3 is 13 residues long. Trimming took off 3 bases at V and 5 bases at J, with 8 bases between the two ends. The germline V gene encodes CDR1 WSHSY and CDR2 SAAADI. CDR3 sequence (DNA): TGCGCCAGCAGTGAAGTCAGGGATCAGCCCCAGCATTTT. As protein: CASSEVRDQPQHF.

V is TRBV7-9 and J is TRBJ1-1; D is undetermined. This CDR3 spans 18 amino acids. The germline V and J ends were trimmed by 5 bases and 0 bases, with 22 bases remaining between them. The V gene's germline CDR1 is SEHNR and CDR2 FQNEAQ (reference sequence). The CDR3 nucleotides read TGTGCCAGCAGCCAAAGGCGGATTCTTGTAGATTTGAACACTGAAGCTTTCTTT. It translates to CASSQRRILVDLNTEAFF.

V usage is TRBV5-8 and J usage is TRBJ1-1; perhaps TRBD1 as D (5 bases). Germline loops: CDR1 SGHTS, CDR2 YDEGEE. The CDR3 extends over 14 amino acids. Trimming took off 3 bases at V and 1 base at J, with 10 bases between the two ends. The CDR3 is CASSWSRANTEAFF. CDR3 in DNA: TGTGCCAGCAGCTGGTCCAGGGCGAACACTGAAGCTTTCTTT.